The 25 T cell receptor beta chains listed next were all sequenced from one sample in a study of blood T cell repertoires in COVID-19. Profiling relied on immunoSEQ multiplex PCR, and the TCRdb table lists in-frame clones only, not all of them. The sample holds about 160,000 clones; just under 85% are singletons and the top ten take 7.7%. Sequences were obtained from peripheral blood. The source of these receptors is a man between 40 and 49 years old who had recovered from COVID-19.

The rearrangement uses TRBV7-9 and TRBJ2-7; TRBD1 might be the D (5 bases). The CDR3 consists of 14 residues. The V and J ends lost 5 bases and 9 bases respectively, with 20 bases between them. Looked up from germline, CDR1 is SEHNR and CDR2 is FQNEAQ (reference sequence). This CDR3 reads CASSPGSGTFGQYF. CDR3 nucleotides: TGTGCCAGCAGCCCAGGGTCAGGTACCTTTGGGCAGTACTTC. Variable domain in full (rest from reference TRBV7-9 and TRBJ2-7): DTGVSQNPRHKITKRGQNVTFRCDPISEHNRLYWYRQTLGQGPEFLTYFQNEAQLEKSRLLSDRFSAERPKGSFSTLEIQRTEQGDSAMYLCASSPGSGTFGQYFGPGTRLTVT.

This chain connects TRBV5-1 to TRBJ2-1; 8 bases fit TRBD2. CDR1 is SGHRS and CDR2 is YFSETQ in the germline V gene. Trimming cost V 2 bases and J 4 bases; bases outside gene matches: 2. The length of the CDR3 is 14 residues. As DNA, the CDR3 is TGCGCCAGCAGCTTAGCGGGAGAATACAATGAGCAGTTCTTC. Translating it yields CASSLAGEYNEQFF.

CDR3 nucleotides: TGTGCCAGCGAGAGCGGCACAGATACGCAGTATTTT. Encoded protein: CASESGTDTQYF. The V and J genes are TRBV7-9 and TRBJ2-3; D uncertain. Deletions cut 8 bases from V and 1 base from J, with 7 bases between. The germline V gene encodes CDR1 SEHNR and CDR2 FQNEAQ (reference sequence). The CDR3 runs 12 residues.

The chain carries TRBV6-2 or TRBV6-3 and TRBJ2-5; 10 nucleotides align to TRBD2. Germline CDR1 MNHEY, CDR2 SVGEGT. Unmatched junction bases numbered 6, after V lost 5 bases and J lost 3 bases. This CDR3 is built from 15 residues. The chain's CDR3 is CASSPHTSGEETQYF. CDR3 in DNA: TGTGCCAGCAGTCCCCATACTAGCGGGGAAGAGACCCAGTACTTC.

The CDR3 DNA sequence: TGTGCCAGCAGCGAAAGGGACAGGGGCGCGGGGGCCACCATATATTTT. Protein sequence: CASSERDRGAGATIYF. This chain uses TRBV7-9 with TRBJ1-3; 10 bases fit TRBD1. The germline V gene has CDR1 SEHNR and CDR2 FQNEAQ (reference sequence). V lost 5 bases and J lost 9; bases outside the gene matches: 13. This CDR3 spans 16 amino acids.

This chain connects TRBV5-5 to TRBJ1-2; TRBD1 agrees at 10 bases. Germline V gene lookup returns CDR1 SGHKS and CDR2 YYEKEE (reference sequence). The trim removed 0 bases at V and 4 bases at J, leaving 0 bases unmatched. This CDR3 region has 14 residues. CDR3 sequence: CASSLGTGGYGYTF. CDR3 coding DNA: TGTGCCAGCAGCTTGGGGACAGGGGGCTATGGCTACACCTTC. Supplemented by reference TRBV5-5 and TRBJ1-2, the full variable domain reads DAGVTQSPTHLIKTRGQQVTLRCSPISGHKSVSWYQQVLGQGPQFIFQYYEKEERGRGNFPDRFSARQFPNYSSELNVNALLLGDSALYLCASSLGTGGYGYTFGSGTRLTVV.

The V call is TRBV6-2 or TRBV6-3, the J call TRBJ2-7; 11 bases are shared with TRBD2. With 0 bases clipped from V and 3 bases from J, the junction kept 7 bases outside the gene matches. CDR1 and CDR2 from the germline V gene are MNHEY and SVGEGT. The CDR3 length is 17 residues. CDR3 DNA: TGTGCCAGCAGTTACTCCTCAGGGACTAGCGGAGACTACGAGCAGTACTTC. Amino acids: CASSYSSGTSGDYEQYF.

The chain combines TRBV9 with TRBJ2-7, with a possible D match to TRBD1 (5 bases). The germline gives CDR1 SGDLS, CDR2 YYNGEE. Deletions cut 3 bases from V and 2 bases from J, with 12 bases between. The CDR3 is 14 amino acids. CDR3 bases: TGTGCCAGCAGCGCCCTGGGGCAGACCTACGAGCAGTACTTC. As protein: CASSALGQTYEQYF. Combining the CDR3 with reference TRBV9 and TRBJ2-7 gives the whole variable domain DSGVTQTPKHLITATGQRVTLRCSPRSGDLSVYWYQQSLDQGLQFLIQYYNGEERAKGNILERFSAQQFPDLHSELNLSSLELGDSALYFCASSALGQTYEQYFGPGTRLTVT.

The chain joins TRBV6-5 to TRBJ1-6, with D perhaps matching TRBD1 (6 bases). This CDR3 contains 15 residues. Deletions cut 6 bases from V and 4 bases from J, with 13 bases between. The V gene's germline CDR1 is MNHEY and CDR2 SVGAGI. The CDR3 is CASRQGPNYNSPLHF. CDR3 nucleotides: TGTGCCAGCAGACAGGGACCTAATTATAATTCACCCCTCCACTTT.

The chain uses TRBV24-1 and TRBJ2-7; 13 positions match TRBD2. This CDR3 is built from 15 residues. V lost 5 bases, J lost 4 bases, and 4 bases stayed unmatched. Looked up from germline, CDR1 is KGHDR and CDR2 is SFDVKD. The CDR3 region is CATSALTSGRYEQYF. CDR3 sequence (DNA): TGTGCCACCAGTGCCTTGACTAGCGGGAGGTACGAGCAGTACTTC.

The V and J genes are TRBV11-1 and TRBJ1-2; no reliable D call. The V gene's germline CDR1 is SGHAT and CDR2 FQDESV (reference sequence). This CDR3 is 12 amino acids long. V lost 3 bases to trimming and J lost 8 bases, with 10 bases between them. CDR3: CASSFSGLGYTF. For the CDR3, the DNA is TGTGCCAGCAGCTTTAGTGGTCTGGGCTACACCTTC.

The chain is built from TRBV13 and TRBJ2-7, with 7 bases matching TRBD1. CDR3 size: 11 residues. CDR1 and CDR2 (germline): PRHDT, FYEKMQ (reference sequence). V lost 2 bases, J lost 13 bases, and 5 bases stayed unmatched. The CDR3 sequence: CASSLRGQIYF. The CDR3, as DNA: TGTGCCAGCAGCTTAAGGGGACAGATCTACTTC.

The rearrangement links TRBV28 to TRBJ2-3, with D hard to call. CDR1 is MDHEN and CDR2 is SYDVKM in the germline V gene. V was trimmed by 5 bases and J by 5 bases, leaving 14 bases between them. The CDR3 sequence is 14 residues long. The chain's CDR3 is CASSSFPTGDTQYF. Written as DNA, the CDR3 is TGTGCCAGCAGTAGTTTTCCTACCGGAGATACGCAGTATTTT.

The chain carries TRBV27 and TRBJ2-1; TRBD2 agrees at 8 bases. The V segment lost 8 bases and the J segment 4 bases; nucleotides outside the gene matches: 4. Germline values: CDR1 MNHEY, CDR2 SMNVEV (reference sequence). The CDR3 contains 13 residues. The DNA of the CDR3 is TGTGCCAGCCGGACTAGCCCATACAATGAGCAGTTCTTC. This gives the protein CASRTSPYNEQFF.

There are a few counts of this clone. The gene calls are TRBV7-2 and TRBJ2-3; 15 positions agree with TRBD2. This CDR3 is built from 17 residues. V gave up 0 bases and J gave up 4 bases; unmatched junction bases: 2. The germline CDR1 and CDR2 sequences are SGHTA and FQGNSA. CDR3 DNA: TGTGCCAGCAGCTTAGCCGGACTAGCGGGGGGGCCAGATACGCAGTATTTT. Protein: CASSLAGLAGGPDTQYF.

The CDR3 DNA follows: TGTGCCAGCAGCTTAAACAGCTACGAGCAGTACTTC. Protein sequence: CASSLNSYEQYF. V is TRBV7-9 and J is TRBJ2-7; D is undetermined. CDR1 is SEHNR, CDR2 FQNEAQ, per germline (reference sequence). This CDR3 spans 12 amino acids. V was clipped by 2 bases and J by 3 bases, with 5 bases between them.

The rearrangement joins TRBV6-4 to TRBJ1-4; TRBD1 is a possible D gene (5 bases). Germline V gene data show CDR1 as MRHNA and CDR2 as SNTAGT. Trimming took off 4 bases at V and 6 bases at J, with 12 bases between the two ends. This CDR3 has 14 amino acids. CDR3 DNA sequence: TGTGCCAGCAGTGCCGGGACGGGAGATGAAAAACTGTTTTTT. Translation gives CASSAGTGDEKLFF.

The chain has TRBV6-1 and TRBJ2-7, with no clear D. CDR3 size: 13 residues. Germline CDR1 reads MNHNS; CDR2 reads SASEGT. V lost 2 bases, J lost 2 bases, and 7 bases lay in between. CDR3 nucleotide sequence: TGTGCCAGCAGTGAAATTCCCACCTACGAGCAGTACTTC. Encoded protein: CASSEIPTYEQYF.

V and J are TRBV7-9 and TRBJ2-7; the D is unclear. The CDR3 covers 11 residues. Deletions cut 2 bases from V and 5 bases from J, with 4 bases between. Per germline, CDR1 SEHNR and CDR2 FQNEAQ (reference sequence). CDR3 in amino acids: CASSLFNEQYF. The CDR3 DNA follows: TGTGCCAGCAGCTTATTCAACGAGCAGTACTTC. Full variable domain (rest looked up from reference TRBV7-9 and TRBJ2-7): DTGVSQNPRHKITKRGQNVTFRCDPISEHNRLYWYRQTLGQGPEFLTYFQNEAQLEKSRLLSDRFSAERPKGSFSTLEIQRTEQGDSAMYLCASSLFNEQYFGPGTRLTVT.

The chain joins TRBV27 to TRBJ1-3; D perhaps matches TRBD1 (5 bases). The CDR3 loop spans 13 amino acids. Trimming removed 2 bases from V and 4 bases from J, with 6 bases in between. CDR1 and CDR2 from the germline V gene are MNHEY and SMNVEV (reference sequence). CDR3 in amino acids: CASSLRQGNTIYF. In nucleotides, the CDR3 is TGTGCCAGCAGTTTAAGACAGGGAAACACCATATATTTT.

V gene TRBV29-1 combines with J gene TRBJ2-3; TRBD2 matches at 8 bases. V was pared by 4 bases and J by 4 bases, with 10 bases of the junction left unmatched. The CDR3 is made up of 15 amino acids. Germline values: CDR1 SQVTM, CDR2 ANQGSEA. CDR3 coding DNA: TGCAGCGTTGTTTGGTTTGCGGGGGGCTCAGATACGCAGTATTTT. Protein: CSVVWFAGGSDTQYF.

The genes are TRBV30 and TRBJ1-2, with 7 nucleotides matching TRBD1. The CDR3 spans 13 residues. From germline, CDR1 is GTSNPN and CDR2 SVGIG (reference sequence). Trimming at V came to 2 bases and at J to 8 bases, leaving 8 bases not matched to a gene. CDR3: CAWSPPTGSGYTF. In DNA, the CDR3 is TGTGCCTGGAGTCCTCCGACAGGGTCCGGCTACACCTTC.

The rearrangement uses TRBV7-9 and TRBJ2-7; 9 bases align to TRBD1. Germline CDR1 reads SEHNR; CDR2 reads FQNEAQ (reference sequence). Trimming took 5 bases from V and 9 from J; bases not matched to a gene: 14. The CDR3 totals 15 residues. CDR3 nucleotide sequence: TGTGCCAGCAGCCCCCTACCGGGACAGGGATCCGTGCAGTACTTC. Its translation: CASSPLPGQGSVQYF. The complete variable domain, with remaining parts taken from reference TRBV7-9 and TRBJ2-7, reads DTGVSQNPRHKITKRGQNVTFRCDPISEHNRLYWYRQTLGQGPEFLTYFQNEAQLEKSRLLSDRFSAERPKGSFSTLEIQRTEQGDSAMYLCASSPLPGQGSVQYFGPGTRLTVT.

This clone showed up just a few times. The rearrangement joins TRBV28 to TRBJ1-6; D is undetermined. The CDR3 length is 12 residues. V lost 8 bases and J lost 12, with 14 bases in between. The germline V gene encodes CDR1 MDHEN and CDR2 SYDVKM. The CDR3 bases are TGTGCCAGCTCGAATAGCGGGGAACCCCTCCACTTT. Its protein is CASSNSGEPLHF.

The chain is built from TRBV7-9 and TRBJ2-3; D possibly corresponds to TRBD2 (5 bases). This CDR3 spans 17 amino acids. Looked up from germline, CDR1 is SEHNR and CDR2 is FQNEAQ (reference sequence). V shed 1 base and J shed 6 bases, with 20 bases lying between them. As DNA, the CDR3 is TGTGCCAGCAGCTTAGAAGGGCGGGCCAACACCACGGATACGCAGTATTTT. Translating gives CASSLEGRANTTDTQYF.